This T cell receptor beta chain was recovered during a study of T cell repertoires in cytomegalovirus infection. This clonotype was counted at least ten times. One entry per CDR3 protein results from TCRdb running MiXCR on the reads. The sample records hundreds of thousands of distinct CDR3 sequences, roughly 17% being singletons. The sequencing sample was made of PBMCs. This clonotype originated in a human donor in good health (CMV status not recorded). Some clones in this sample may be carry-over from other donors' samples.

The CDR3 loop reads CASSQGNSYEQYF. CDR3 sequence (DNA): TGTGCCAGCAGCCAGGGAAATTCCTACGAGCAGTACTTC. The chain is built from TRBV4-2 and TRBJ2-7; D gene uncertain. Trimming removed 3 bases at V and 1 base at J, with 7 bases between. The CDR3 is made up of 13 amino acids. Per the germline V gene, CDR1 is LGHNA and CDR2 is YNFKEQ.